The 6 T cell receptor beta chains below were found in one sample sequenced in a study of shared clonotypes between healthy human individuals. Naive CD8 cells lacked CD45RO and underwent positive selection for CCR7, leaving out terminally differentiated effector memory CD45RA+ cells. Produced via immunoSEQ multiplex PCR; TCRdb's table is partial and in-frame only. Among roughly 570,000 clones, nearly 98% were seen once, and the ten largest hold more than 0.3%. The specimen sequenced was naive CD8+ T cells sorted from blood. These receptor sequences come from a man younger than 40 in good health.

The chain links TRBV2 to TRBJ2-7; D is ambiguous. The CDR3 runs 11 residues. Looked up from germline, CDR1 is SNHLY and CDR2 is FYNNEI. The germline V and J ends were trimmed by 7 bases and 6 bases, with 10 bases remaining between them. The CDR3 DNA is TGTGCCAGCAATGACGGGCGCGAGCAGTACTTC. It translates to CASNDGREQYF.

The chain has TRBV25-1 and TRBJ1-1; D may be TRBD1 (5 bases). Trimming took off 3 bases at V and 0 bases at J, with 11 bases between the two ends. This CDR3 comprises 15 residues. Germline values: CDR1 MGHDK, CDR2 SYGVNS. The CDR3 region is CASSDRGAVNTEAFF. In DNA, the CDR3 is TGTGCCAGCAGTGATCGCGGGGCGGTGAACACTGAAGCTTTCTTT.

V gene TRBV7-2 combines with J gene TRBJ2-3, with 9 positions matching TRBD1. CDR1 and CDR2 from the germline V gene are SGHTA and FQGNSA. This CDR3 is built from 15 residues. V shed 8 bases, J shed 3 bases, and the junction held 9 bases outside the gene matches. CDR3 bases: TGTGCCAGCTCCGGATGGGACAGGGAGACAGATACGCAGTATTTT. Protein product: CASSGWDRETDTQYF.

The chain couples TRBV16 to TRBJ2-2; perhaps TRBD1 as D (7 bases). The CDR3 consists of 16 residues. Trimming removed 4 bases from V and 1 base from J, with 13 bases in between. Germline V CDR1 and CDR2: KGHSY, FQNENV. CDR3 residues: CASSRAGQQNTGELFF. Written as DNA, the CDR3 is TGTGCCAGCAGCCGGGCGGGACAGCAGAACACCGGGGAGCTGTTTTTT.

The CDR3: CSGTVVGEQYF. The CDR3 DNA follows: TGCAGCGGGACGGTGGTGGGCGAGCAGTACTTC. The V and J genes are TRBV29-1 and TRBJ2-7; D call uncertain. V was shortened by 7 bases and J by 6 bases, with 13 bases between the two germline ends. CDR1 is SQVTM, CDR2 ANQGSEA, per germline. The CDR3 runs to 11 residues.

This chain joins TRBV27 and TRBJ2-3, with D possibly TRBD2 on 5 matching bases. The germline V and J ends were trimmed by 1 base and 6 bases, with 11 bases remaining between them. The CDR3 loop spans 14 amino acids. Germline CDR1 reads MNHEY; CDR2 reads SMNVEV (reference sequence). Here the CDR3 reads CASSLFPTGDTQYF. CDR3 bases: TGTGCCAGCAGTTTATTCCCCACGGGGGATACGCAGTATTTT.